Below, 20 T cell receptor beta chains from the same sample are listed, as sequenced in a study of vaccination and CD4 T cells after COVID-19. Cultured CD4+ T-cell DNA underwent Oncomine TCR Beta short-read sequencing. A single record per CDR3 protein comes from TCRdb applying MiXCR to the PCR reads. The sample has roughly 20,000 distinct CDR3 sequences, 40% to 65% seen once. Treatment denoted: roughly nine-day PBMC culture with coronavirus spike peptide pools or control peptides (ViraFEST assay). These receptors are not linked to any known antigen. This material consisted of CD4+ T cells from blood, cultured in vitro, taken before SARS-CoV-2 vaccination. Receptor source: a human donor who had recovered from COVID-19.

V and J are TRBV20-1 and TRBJ2-3; 10 bases fit TRBD2. V was pared by 1 base and J by 3 bases, with 10 bases of the junction left unmatched. The CDR3 loop spans 17 amino acids. Germline V gene data show CDR1 as DFQATT and CDR2 as SNEGSKA (reference sequence). This CDR3 reads CSARGSLAGDGTDTQYF. The CDR3 region has the DNA TGCAGTGCTAGAGGATCCCTAGCGGGAGACGGGACAGATACGCAGTATTTT.

Worth noting for this clonotype: At one boundary the junction diverges from the germline segment, which might be a read error. The chain couples TRBV11-3 to TRBJ2-3; D gene unclear. This CDR3 contains 17 residues. Germline CDR1 is SGHNT and CDR2 is YENEEA. DNA of the CDR3: TGTGCCACCAGCTTAGTCGCAGCTATCCATAGCACAGATACGCAGTATTTT. Protein sequence: CATSLVAAIHSTDTQYF.

The rearrangement joins TRBV19 to TRBJ2-3; TRBD2 matches 8 bases. From germline, CDR1 is LNHDA and CDR2 SQIVND (reference sequence). V was clipped by 9 bases and J by 1 base; unmatched bases: 15. The CDR3 is 17 residues long. Written as DNA, the CDR3 is TGTGCCAGCTCACGGGAGGGCCCGCCCCCGGGCACAGATACGCAGTATTTT. Its protein product is CASSREGPPPGTDTQYF.

The chain employs TRBV7-2 and TRBJ2-5; 8 bases are a match to TRBD2. The V segment lost 5 bases and the J segment 4 bases; nucleotides outside the gene matches: 6. CDR1 is SGHTA, CDR2 FQGNSA, per germline. CDR3 size: 14 residues. The CDR3 is CASSPSGGGETQYF. The CDR3 DNA follows: TGTGCCAGCAGCCCCTCGGGAGGGGGAGAGACCCAGTACTTC.

The V call is TRBV6-1, the J call TRBJ2-1; 14 nucleotides match TRBD2. V shed 6 bases, J shed 0 bases, and the junction held 1 base outside the gene matches. The germline CDR1 and CDR2 sequences are MNHNS and SASEGT. The CDR3 totals 16 residues. The CDR3 region has the DNA TGTGCCAGCAGCGGACTAGCGGGAGGCTCCTACAATGAGCAGTTCTTC. Translating it yields CASSGLAGGSYNEQFF.

In DNA form, the CDR3 reads TGTGCCAGCAGCAGCAGGGCGGACTATAATTCACCCCTCCACTTT. Translated, it gives CASSSRADYNSPLHF. The chain recombines TRBV11-3 with TRBJ1-6; TRBD1 is a possible D gene (5 bases). Germline V CDR1 and CDR2: SGHNT, YENEEA. The ends were cut back, 5 bases at V and 3 bases at J, with 11 bases in the middle. The CDR3 totals 15 residues.

V and J are TRBV7-9 and TRBJ1-3; TRBD1 is a possible D gene (6 bases). CDR3 size: 16 residues. Germline V lookup: CDR1 SEHNR, CDR2 FQNEAQ (reference sequence). Between the trimmed V and J ends, which lost 2 bases and 0 bases, there was a span of 11 bases. CDR3 DNA sequence: TGTGCCAGCAGCTTAAGTCCGGGGGCCTCTGGAAACACCATATATTTT. Its protein is CASSLSPGASGNTIYF.

This clonotype was picked up a small number of times. V is TRBV20-1 and J is TRBJ1-1; D not resolved. Trimming pared 2 bases from V and 10 bases from J, leaving 14 bases between. This CDR3 has 12 amino acids. Germline CDR1 DFQATT, CDR2 SNEGSKA (reference sequence). CDR3 sequence (DNA): TGCAGTGCTAGAATGGCGGAGAGAAGAGCTTTCTTT. Protein product: CSARMAERRAFF.

The chain carries TRBV6-5 and TRBJ2-5; D gene uncertain. Trimming removed 2 bases at V and 5 bases at J, with 3 bases between. CDR1 is MNHEY, CDR2 SVGAGI, per germline. CDR3 length: 11 residues. Written as DNA, the CDR3 is TGTGCCAGCAGTTACCTTGAGACCCAGTACTTC. Its translation is CASSYLETQYF.

V is TRBV6-1 and J is TRBJ1-1; 8 nucleotides match TRBD1. CDR1 and CDR2 from the germline V gene are MNHNS and SASEGT. This CDR3 contains 13 residues. Trimming at V came to 6 bases and at J to 1 base, leaving 1 base not matched to a gene. The CDR3 loop is CASSGQGNTEAFF. In DNA form, the CDR3 reads TGTGCCAGCAGCGGACAGGGGAACACTGAAGCTTTCTTT.

This clonotype has just a few counts. V is TRBV20-1 and J is TRBJ1-6; D is perhaps TRBD1 (5 bases). The length of the CDR3 is 13 residues. V gave up 4 bases and J gave up 5 bases, with 9 bases separating them. Germline assignment: CDR1 DFQATT and CDR2 SNEGSKA (reference sequence). The CDR3 sequence is CSATPGNNSPLHF. Written as DNA, the CDR3 is TGCAGTGCTACCCCAGGGAATAATTCACCCCTCCACTTT.

The chain carries TRBV6-1 and TRBJ2-1; 9 bases align to TRBD2. There are 14 residues in the CDR3. Trimming at V came to 8 bases and at J to 3 bases, leaving 5 bases not matched to a gene. The germline V gene has CDR1 MNHNS and CDR2 SASEGT. The CDR3 loop reads CASHPSGNYNEQFF. DNA for the CDR3: TGTGCCAGCCATCCTAGCGGGAACTACAATGAGCAGTTCTTC.

This clonotype was counted a few times. The V call is TRBV6-1, the J call TRBJ1-2; 7 nucleotides match TRBD1. V shed 6 bases and J 8 bases; nucleotides not matched to a gene: 6. The CDR3 is 12 residues long. Germline assignment: CDR1 MNHNS and CDR2 SASEGT. CDR3 in DNA: TGTGCCAGCAGGATCTCAGGGGGGGGCTACACCTTC. Amino acid sequence: CASRISGGGYTF.

For the CDR3, the DNA is TGTGCCAGCAATATTGCAGGGTCAGGTTCACCCCTCCACTTT. It is translated as CASNIAGSGSPLHF. The chain is built from TRBV6-1 and TRBJ1-6; TRBD1 might be the D (5 bases). The germline gives CDR1 MNHNS, CDR2 SASEGT. V was shortened by 7 bases and J by 9 bases, with 16 bases between the two germline ends. The CDR3 runs 14 residues.

This chain joins TRBV6-1 and TRBJ2-2; 8 positions match TRBD2. The V and J ends lost 6 bases and 0 bases, in that order; junction bases with no gene match: 9. Per germline, CDR1 MNHNS and CDR2 SASEGT. The CDR3 consists of 17 residues. The DNA for the CDR3 is TGTGCCAGCAGCCCCGCGACGGGGGGGGCGAACACCGGGGAGCTGTTTTTT. Translating it yields CASSPATGGANTGELFF.

The CDR3 here is CASSQEQGRNGYTF. In DNA, the CDR3 is TGCGCCAGCAGCCAGGAACAGGGTCGGAATGGCTACACCTTC. The chain joins TRBV4-1 to TRBJ1-2; a possible D gene is TRBD1 (6 bases). This CDR3 is 14 amino acids long. Germline V gene data show CDR1 as MGHRA and CDR2 as YSYEKL. V was pared by 3 bases and J by 6 bases, with 14 bases between.

V gene TRBV7-8 combines with J gene TRBJ2-7, with 10 bases fitting TRBD1. Per germline, CDR1 SGHVS and CDR2 FQNEAQ. Germline trimming cut 6 bases from V and 3 bases from J; bases unmatched to any gene: 5. The CDR3 has 14 residues. CDR3 loop: CASSKGQGRYEQYF. In nucleotides, the CDR3 is TGTGCCAGCAGTAAGGGACAGGGGCGCTACGAGCAGTACTTC.

V gene TRBV14 combines with J gene TRBJ1-1, with D possibly TRBD1 on 5 matching bases. The CDR3 extends over 16 amino acids. Germline V gives CDR1 SGHDN, CDR2 FVKESK. Between the trimmed V and J ends, which lost 0 bases and 0 bases, there was a span of 11 bases. As DNA, the CDR3 is TGTGCCAGCAGCCAAGAAGGGGCTGTGATGAACACTGAAGCTTTCTTT. Protein product: CASSQEGAVMNTEAFF.

This clonotype came up once. The chain joins TRBV4-1 to TRBJ1-1; no clear D gene. V gave up 6 bases and J gave up 5 bases, with 16 bases separating them. CDR3 length: 14 amino acids. Germline assignment: CDR1 MGHRA and CDR2 YSYEKL. CDR3 protein: CASRQFEVGTEAFF. The DNA of the CDR3 is TGCGCCAGCAGGCAATTTGAAGTGGGGACTGAAGCTTTCTTT.

This chain connects TRBV7-9 to TRBJ2-2; TRBD1 matches at 9 bases. Unmatched junction bases numbered 3, after V lost 5 bases and J lost 2 bases. CDR1 and CDR2 from the germline V gene are SEHNR and FQNEAQ (reference sequence). This CDR3 spans 15 amino acids. CDR3 nucleotide sequence: TGTGCCAGCAGCCAACAGGGGGCTAACACCGGGGAGCTGTTTTTT. This encodes CASSQQGANTGELFF.